This is a list of T cell receptor beta chains from one sample in a study of control samples from healthy donors and cancer patients. The data were produced by immunoSEQ multiplex PCR, yet TCRdb's version contains in-frame clones alone and is incomplete. There are 90,000 to 110,000 clones in the sample; approximately 90% occur only once, and roughly 4% lies in the top ten. Sequences were obtained from blood. These receptors originate from a human donor in good health. The donor label of this sample is uncertain. CDR3s include the opening cysteine and the closing phenylalanine or tryptophan. The order of the fields is V gene, clone size, D gene, J gene, CDR3 DNA, CDR3 protein. D genes are given only for firm matches. For some rows the clone size is stated as once, few or many, or as a class when expanded; others skip it.

>TRBV18|-|TRBD1|TRBJ2-1
TGTGCCAGCTCCCAGGGACAGGGAGGGACCAATGAGCAGTTCTTC
CASSQGQGGTNEQFF
>TRBV25-1|-|-|TRBJ2-3
TGTGCCAGCAGTGAATTCTGGGAGACAGATACGCAGTATTTT
CASSEFWETDTQYF
>TRBV21-1|few|-|TRBJ1-5
TGTGCCAGCAGCACTCGGGACAGGGGACAAATGTGCAATCAGCCCCAGCATTTT
CASSTRDRGQMCNQPQHF
>TRBV18|-|-|TRBJ2-6
TGTGCCAGCTCACCCAGTGGCCCTGGGGCCAACGTCCTGACTTTC
CASSPSGPGANVLTF
>TRBV5-8|-|-|TRBJ1-4
TGTGCCAGCAGCTTGGGGATCCTTAATGAAAAACTGTTTTTT
CASSLGILNEKLFF
>TRBV6-2/TRBV6-3|-|TRBD1|TRBJ2-4
TGTGCCAGCAGTCGCGGGGACAGGGGGGAAAACATTCAGTACTTC
CASSRGDRGENIQYF
>TRBV5-6|-|TRBD2|TRBJ2-3
TGTGCCAGCAGCTTTTTGTTCGTGGGCGGGGGTTTGGGAGATACGCAGTATTTT
CASSFLFVGGGLGDTQYF
>TRBV20-1|-|-|TRBJ2-7
TGCAGTGCTAGTCCACCGAGGACTTTTTCCTACGAGCAGTACTTC
CSASPPRTFSYEQYF
>TRBV20-1|-|TRBD1|TRBJ2-7
TGCAGTGCTAGTTGGCAGGGGGTTTACGAGCAGTACTTC
CSASWQGVYEQYF
>TRBV12-3/TRBV12-4|-|TRBD1|TRBJ2-5
TGTGCCAGCAACGTAGGGGGCGGCGAGACCCAGTACTTC
CASNVGGGETQYF
>TRBV19|-|-|TRBJ1-1
TGTGCCAGTAGGGTGGCGGGAACTGAAGCTTTCTTT
CASRVAGTEAFF
>TRBV30|-|-|TRBJ1-6
TGTGCCTGGGCGGGACACTATAGCTCCTATAATTCACCCCTCCACTTT
CAWAGHYSSYNSPLHF
>TRBV6-5|once|TRBD1|TRBJ1-2
TGTGCCAGCAGACCGGGACAGGGCTTTGACTATGGCTACACCTTC
CASRPGQGFDYGYTF
>TRBV27|-|-|TRBJ1-1
TGTGCCAGCAGTTCCACCGAGCTCCGCGGGGACGAAGCTTTCTTT
CASSSTELRGDEAFF
>TRBV5-8|once|-|TRBJ2-1
TGTGCCAGCAGCTTGGCGAAGTGGGGCGCGGTCAGTGGGGAGCAGTTCTTC
CASSLAKWGAVSGEQFF
>TRBV2|-|-|TRBJ1-2
TGTGCCAGCAGGGAGGAGGTCCTAAACTATGGCTACACCTTC
CASREEVLNYGYTF
>TRBV21-1|-|-|TRBJ2-7
TGTGCCAGCAGCGCGGAGACAATTACCTACGAGCAGTACTTC
CASSAETITYEQYF
>TRBV28|-|-|TRBJ1-2
TGTGCCAGCAGGGGACCAGGCGCGACCTATGGCTACACCTTC
CASRGPGATYGYTF
>TRBV12-5|-|-|TRBJ1-1
TGTGCTAGTGGGAAGGACACTGAAGCTTTCTTT
CASGKDTEAFF
>TRBV5-1|-|-|TRBJ1-1
TGCGCCAGTAAGGTTACGGCCAGGGGTAACACTGAAGCTTTCTTT
CASKVTARGNTEAFF
>TRBV19|-|-|TRBJ1-2
TGTGCCAGTAGTAGGGGGAGGGGGACACCGGATGGCTACACCTTC
CASSRGRGTPDGYTF
>TRBV10-3|-|-|TRBJ1-6
TGTGCCATCAGTGAGCGCGCCAGTCCTTCCTATAATTCACCCCTCCACTTT
CAISERASPSYNSPLHF
>TRBV18|-|-|TRBJ1-4
TGTGCCAGCTCACCGAGAAGCGGCACTGAAAAACTGTTTTTT
CASSPRSGTEKLFF
>TRBV10-3|-|TRBD1|TRBJ1-2
TGTGCCATCAGTGGAGGGACAGGGGGCAACTATGGCTACACCTTC
CAISGGTGGNYGYTF
>TRBV29-1|-|TRBD2|TRBJ2-4
TGCAGCGTATGGGGCACTAGCGGTCTTGAAGGAGTAAACATTCAGTACTTC
CSVWGTSGLEGVNIQYF
>TRBV6-1|-|-|TRBJ1-1
TGTGCCAGCAGTGAACCCGGTAACACTGAAGCTTTCTTT
CASSEPGNTEAFF
>TRBV29-1|-|-|TRBJ2-7
TGCAGCGTTGAAGCACAGGGCTGGAACGAGCAGTACTTC
CSVEAQGWNEQYF
>TRBV11-2|-|TRBD1|TRBJ1-3
TGTGCCAGCAGCTTAGGAACGGGACAGGGAATGAACACCATATATTTT
CASSLGTGQGMNTIYF
>TRBV28|-|-|TRBJ1-5
TGTGCCAGCAGTTTTTGGGGTCAGCCCCAGCATTTT
CASSFWGQPQHF
>TRBV4-2|many|TRBD1|TRBJ2-7
TGTGCCAGCAGCCAAGAGGGACAGGTCGCATCCTACGAGCAGTACTTC
CASSQEGQVASYEQYF
>TRBV10-3|-|-|TRBJ1-1
TGTGCCATCAACCGGGGCCCAGACACTGAAGCTTTCTTT
CAINRGPDTEAFF
>TRBV18|-|-|TRBJ1-2
TGTGCCAGCTCACAGTCCGGGGCACAGGGAGTTACTGGCTACACCTTC
CASSQSGAQGVTGYTF
>TRBV12-3/TRBV12-4|-|-|TRBJ1-1
TGTGCCAGCAGTTTACTGGAAGAAGAAGCTTTCTTT
CASSLLEEEAFF
>TRBV10-1|-|TRBD1|TRBJ1-2
TGCGCCAGCAGTGAGGGGACAGGGGGCCGGGGCTACACCTTC
CASSEGTGGRGYTF
>TRBV28|-|TRBD1|TRBJ1-2
TGTGCCAGCAGTTTATCTCGTTTTGGGACAGGGGCATGGTATGGCTACACCTTC
CASSLSRFGTGAWYGYTF
>TRBV6-1|-|-|TRBJ1-1
TGTGCCAGCAGTGATTTAGTTGGAAACACTGAAGCTTTCTTT
CASSDLVGNTEAFF
>TRBV4-2|-|-|TRBJ1-1
TGTGCCAGCAGCCAAGGAGTGCGGGGAAACGTCCCCCCTCGAGCTTTCTTT
CASSQGVRGNVPPRAFF
>TRBV18|-|-|TRBJ2-2
TGTGCCAGCTCACCATTACAGGGGAACACCGGGGAGCTGTTTTTT
CASSPLQGNTGELFF
>TRBV6-5|-|-|TRBJ1-2
TGTGCCAGCAGAGAGACCTCCCAGGGTGGCTACACCTTC
CASRETSQGGYTF
>TRBV11-2|-|TRBD1|TRBJ1-1
TGTGCCAGCAGCCCAGGACAGGGTGAAGCTTTCTTT
CASSPGQGEAFF
>TRBV27|once|-|TRBJ1-1
TGTGCCAGCAGTTTTTCCGGGGGGAGAACTGAAGCTTTCTTT
CASSFSGGRTEAFF
>TRBV19|-|TRBD1|TRBJ1-5
TGTGCCAGTAGCTTTTCAGGGGGAAGCAATCAGCCCCAGCATTTT
CASSFSGGSNQPQHF
>TRBV10-3|-|TRBD1|TRBJ2-3
TGTGCCATCAGATCCTTGGACAGGGCTAGCACAGATACGCAGTATTTT
CAIRSLDRASTDTQYF
>TRBV18|few|-|TRBJ1-5
TGTGCCAGCTCACCGGGGGAGAATCAGCCCCAGCATTTT
CASSPGENQPQHF
>TRBV19|-|-|TRBJ1-2
TGTGCCAGTAGTATTCTCCGAAGTGATCGTGGCTACACCTTC
CASSILRSDRGYTF
>TRBV7-8|-|-|TRBJ2-1
TGTGCCAGCAGCCTTTTTAGGACTTACCGGAGCTCCTACAATGAGCAGTTCTTC
CASSLFRTYRSSYNEQFF
>TRBV29-1|-|-|TRBJ1-2
TGCAGCGTTGATGCCCCTGGCAGGGGATATGGCTACACCTTC
CSVDAPGRGYGYTF
>TRBV6-5|-|-|TRBJ2-5
TGTGCCAGCAGCGATTCCCAGACCCAAGAGACCCAGTACTTC
CASSDSQTQETQYF
>TRBV28|-|-|TRBJ1-5
TGTGCCAGCAGTGGCCGGACTGTTAGCAATCAGCCCCAGCATTTT
CASSGRTVSNQPQHF